This paragraph covers one TCR beta chain sequence. Its specificity is not known. Profiling relied on immunoSEQ multiplex PCR, and the TCRdb table lists in-frame clones only, not all of them. Here the sample spans about 26,000 clones, roughly three quarters being singletons. The sample originates from a study of OX40 agonist ivuxolimab in advanced cancers. Across the whole study: Ivuxolimab is an agonistic anti-OX40 (CD134) antibody, and patients were treated with it. Two patients with cutaneous melanoma and one with hepatocellular carcinoma, three in total, showed partial responses.

Whole-study findings and limits: Among the least clonally expanded were partial responders at 0.1-3.0 mg/kg. In general, CD8+ T cells held more expanded clones than CD4+ did, on average.

Germline CDR1 is MGHDK and CDR2 is SYGVNS. The CDR3 has 11 residues. V was clipped by 8 bases and J by 6 bases, with 9 bases between them. V gene TRBV25-1 combines with J gene TRBJ2-3; possibly TRBD2 for D (6 bases). The input for sequencing was CD4+ or CD8+ T cells sorted from blood, taken in a trial of the OX40 agonist ivuxolimab. This receptor was identified in an adult with an advanced solid tumor such as melanoma, head and neck, liver or kidney cancer. The CDR3 bases are TGTGCCAGCGAGGAGGGGGATACGCAGTATTTT. Translation: CASEEGDTQYF.